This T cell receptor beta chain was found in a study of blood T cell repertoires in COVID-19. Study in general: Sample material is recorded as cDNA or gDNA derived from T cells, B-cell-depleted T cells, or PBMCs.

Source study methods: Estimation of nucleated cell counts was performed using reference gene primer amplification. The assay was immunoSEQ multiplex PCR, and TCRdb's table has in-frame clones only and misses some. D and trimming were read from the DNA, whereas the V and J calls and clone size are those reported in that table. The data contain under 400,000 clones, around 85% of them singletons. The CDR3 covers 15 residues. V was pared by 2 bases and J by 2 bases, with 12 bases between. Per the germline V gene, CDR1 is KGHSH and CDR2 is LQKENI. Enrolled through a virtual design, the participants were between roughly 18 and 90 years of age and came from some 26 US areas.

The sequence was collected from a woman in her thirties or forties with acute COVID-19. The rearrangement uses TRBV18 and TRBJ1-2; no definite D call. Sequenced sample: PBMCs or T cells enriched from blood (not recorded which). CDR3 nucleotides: TGTGCCAGCTCACCAAAAGAACTTCAAAACTATGGCTACACCTTC. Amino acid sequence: CASSPKELQNYGYTF.